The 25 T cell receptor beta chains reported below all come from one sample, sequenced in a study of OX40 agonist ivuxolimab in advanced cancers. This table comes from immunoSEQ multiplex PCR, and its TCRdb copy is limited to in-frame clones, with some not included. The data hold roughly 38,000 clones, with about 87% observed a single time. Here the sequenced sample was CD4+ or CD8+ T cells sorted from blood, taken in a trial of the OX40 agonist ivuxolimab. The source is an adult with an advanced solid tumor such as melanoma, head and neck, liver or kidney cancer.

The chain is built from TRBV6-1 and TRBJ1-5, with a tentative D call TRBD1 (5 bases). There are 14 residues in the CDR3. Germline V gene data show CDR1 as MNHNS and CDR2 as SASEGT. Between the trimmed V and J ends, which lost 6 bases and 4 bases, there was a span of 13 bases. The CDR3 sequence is CASRERQTNQPQHF. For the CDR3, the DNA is TGTGCCAGCAGAGAGAGACAGACGAATCAGCCCCAGCATTTT.

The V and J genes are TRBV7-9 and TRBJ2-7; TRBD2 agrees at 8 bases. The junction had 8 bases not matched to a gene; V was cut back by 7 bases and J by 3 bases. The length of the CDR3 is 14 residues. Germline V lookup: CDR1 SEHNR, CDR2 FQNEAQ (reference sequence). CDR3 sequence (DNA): TGTGCCAGCACCACGGTTAGCGGGATCTACGAGCAGTACTTC. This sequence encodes CASTTVSGIYEQYF.

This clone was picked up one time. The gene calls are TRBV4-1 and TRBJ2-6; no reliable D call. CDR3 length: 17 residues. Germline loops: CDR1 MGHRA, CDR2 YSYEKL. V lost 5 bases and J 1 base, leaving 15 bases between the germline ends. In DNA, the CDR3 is TGCGCCAGCAGCAGCAGACACGTTCAGTCTGGGGCCAACGTCCTGACTTTC. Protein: CASSSRHVQSGANVLTF.

CDR3 in DNA: TGTGCCAGTCTTACCGGGACAGGGATCTACGAGCAGTACTTC. Translation gives CASLTGTGIYEQYF. The chain couples TRBV6-1 to TRBJ2-7; 9 bases are shared with TRBD1. The CDR3 length is 14 residues. The germline V gene encodes CDR1 MNHNS and CDR2 SASEGT. J gave up 3 bases and V 9 bases, and 9 bases lay outside the gene matches.

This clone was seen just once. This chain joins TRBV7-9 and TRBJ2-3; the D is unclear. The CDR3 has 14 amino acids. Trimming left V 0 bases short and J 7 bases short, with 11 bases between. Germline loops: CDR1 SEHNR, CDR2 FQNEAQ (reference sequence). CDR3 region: CASSLAQGLNTQYF. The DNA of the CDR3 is TGTGCCAGCAGCTTAGCGCAAGGGCTGAATACGCAGTATTTT.

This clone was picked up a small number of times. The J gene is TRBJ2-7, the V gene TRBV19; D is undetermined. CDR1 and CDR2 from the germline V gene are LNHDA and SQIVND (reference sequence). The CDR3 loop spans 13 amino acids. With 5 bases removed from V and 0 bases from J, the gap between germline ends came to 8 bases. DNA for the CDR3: TGTGCCAGTAGTCAGGCCGTCTCCTACGAGCAGTACTTC. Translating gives CASSQAVSYEQYF.

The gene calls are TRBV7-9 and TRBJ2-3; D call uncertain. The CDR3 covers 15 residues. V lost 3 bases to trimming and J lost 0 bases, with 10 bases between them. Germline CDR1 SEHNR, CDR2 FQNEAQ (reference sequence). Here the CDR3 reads CASSLGELSTDTQYF. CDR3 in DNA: TGTGCCAGCAGCTTGGGCGAGCTTAGCACAGATACGCAGTATTTT.

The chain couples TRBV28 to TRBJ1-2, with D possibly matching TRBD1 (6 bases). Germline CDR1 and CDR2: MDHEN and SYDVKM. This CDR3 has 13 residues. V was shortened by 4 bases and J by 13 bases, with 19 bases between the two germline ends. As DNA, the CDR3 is TGTGCCAGCAGTTATGGACAGTACGCAAATCCCACCTTC. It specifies CASSYGQYANPTF.

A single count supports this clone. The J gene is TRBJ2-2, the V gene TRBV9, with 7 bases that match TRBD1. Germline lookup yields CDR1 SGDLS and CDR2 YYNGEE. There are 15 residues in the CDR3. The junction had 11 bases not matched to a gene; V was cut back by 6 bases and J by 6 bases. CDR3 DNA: TGTGCCAGCACCCGGACAGGTTCGTCGGCCGGGGAGCTGTTTTTT. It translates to CASTRTGSSAGELFF. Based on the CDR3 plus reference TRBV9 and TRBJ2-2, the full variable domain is DSGVTQTPKHLITATGQRVTLRCSPRSGDLSVYWYQQSLDQGLQFLIQYYNGEERAKGNILERFSAQQFPDLHSELNLSSLELGDSALYFCASTRTGSSAGELFFGEGSRLTVL.

The CDR3, as DNA: TGCGCCAGCAGCTTGGAAGGTGGGGTAATGGACACTGAAGCTTTCTTT. Translation gives CASSLEGGVMDTEAFF. This chain connects TRBV5-1 to TRBJ1-1; D is unclear. Germline CDR1 is SGHRS and CDR2 is YFSETQ. The CDR3 spans 16 residues. The V and J ends lost 0 bases and 3 bases respectively, with 15 bases between them.

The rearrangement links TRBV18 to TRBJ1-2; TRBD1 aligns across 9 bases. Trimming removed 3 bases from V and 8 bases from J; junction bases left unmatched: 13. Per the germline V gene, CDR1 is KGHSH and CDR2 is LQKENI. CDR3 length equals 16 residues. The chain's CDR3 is CASSPGTGYQGRGYTF. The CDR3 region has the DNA TGTGCCAGCTCACCGGGGACAGGGTATCAGGGGAGAGGCTACACCTTC.

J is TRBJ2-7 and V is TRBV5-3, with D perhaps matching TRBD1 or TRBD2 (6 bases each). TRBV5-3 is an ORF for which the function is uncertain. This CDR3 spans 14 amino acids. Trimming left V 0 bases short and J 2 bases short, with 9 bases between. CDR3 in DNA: TGTGCCAGAAGCTTGGAGGGGGGCCCCTACGAGCAGTACTTC. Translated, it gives CARSLEGGPYEQYF.

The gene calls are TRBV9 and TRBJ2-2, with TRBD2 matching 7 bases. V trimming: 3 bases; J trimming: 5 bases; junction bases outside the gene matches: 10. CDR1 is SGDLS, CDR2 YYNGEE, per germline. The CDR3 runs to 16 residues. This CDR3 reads CASSAVGGAGTGELFF. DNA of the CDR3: TGTGCCAGCAGCGCCGTGGGAGGGGCCGGAACCGGGGAGCTGTTTTTT.

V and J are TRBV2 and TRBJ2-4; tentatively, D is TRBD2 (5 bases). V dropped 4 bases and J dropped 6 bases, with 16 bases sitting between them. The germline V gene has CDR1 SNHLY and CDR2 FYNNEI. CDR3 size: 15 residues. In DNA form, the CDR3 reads TGTGCCAGCAGTGGAGACCCCGGAGGCAGAAACATTCAGTACTTC. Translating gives CASSGDPGGRNIQYF.

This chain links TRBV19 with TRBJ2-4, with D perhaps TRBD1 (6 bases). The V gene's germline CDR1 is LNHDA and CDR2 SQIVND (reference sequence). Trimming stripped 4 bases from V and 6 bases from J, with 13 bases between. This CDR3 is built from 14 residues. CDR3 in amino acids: CASSSPGQANIQYF. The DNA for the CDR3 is TGTGCCAGTAGTAGTCCGGGACAAGCAAACATTCAGTACTTC.

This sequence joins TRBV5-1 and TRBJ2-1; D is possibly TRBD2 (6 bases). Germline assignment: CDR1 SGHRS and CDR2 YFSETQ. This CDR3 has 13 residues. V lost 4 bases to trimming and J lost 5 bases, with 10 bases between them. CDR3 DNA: TGCGCCAGCAGCGGGGGACTGCACAATGAGCAGTTCTTC. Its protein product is CASSGGLHNEQFF.

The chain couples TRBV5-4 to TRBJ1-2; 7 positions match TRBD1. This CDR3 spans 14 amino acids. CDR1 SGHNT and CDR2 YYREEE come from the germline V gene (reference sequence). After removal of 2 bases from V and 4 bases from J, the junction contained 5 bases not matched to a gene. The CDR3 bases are TGTGCCAGCAGCTTTGGGACAGACGGCTATGGCTACACCTTC. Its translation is CASSFGTDGYGYTF.

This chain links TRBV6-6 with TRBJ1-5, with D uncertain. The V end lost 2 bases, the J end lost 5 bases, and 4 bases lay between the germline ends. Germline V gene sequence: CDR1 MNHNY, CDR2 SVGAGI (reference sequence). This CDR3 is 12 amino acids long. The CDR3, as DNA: TGTGCCAGCAGTTACGGGGATCAGCCCCAGCATTTT. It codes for CASSYGDQPQHF.

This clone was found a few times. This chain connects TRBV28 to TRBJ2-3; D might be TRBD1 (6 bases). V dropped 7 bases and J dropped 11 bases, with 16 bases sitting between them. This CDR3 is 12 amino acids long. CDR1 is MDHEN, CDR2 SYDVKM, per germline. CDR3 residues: CASNDRNIMQYF. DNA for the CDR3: TGTGCCAGCAACGACAGGAACATCATGCAGTATTTT.

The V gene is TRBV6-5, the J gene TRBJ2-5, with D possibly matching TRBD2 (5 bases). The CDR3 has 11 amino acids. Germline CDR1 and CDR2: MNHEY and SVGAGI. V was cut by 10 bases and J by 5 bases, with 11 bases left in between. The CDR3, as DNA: TGTGCCACCCGAGGCGGGGAGACCCAGTACTTC. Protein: CATRGGETQYF.

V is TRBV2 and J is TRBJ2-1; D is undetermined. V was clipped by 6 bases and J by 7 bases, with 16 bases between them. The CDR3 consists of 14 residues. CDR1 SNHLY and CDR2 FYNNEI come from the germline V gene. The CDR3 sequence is CASRLDTLGNEQFF. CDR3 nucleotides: TGTGCCAGCAGGCTCGACACCCTTGGGAATGAGCAGTTCTTC.

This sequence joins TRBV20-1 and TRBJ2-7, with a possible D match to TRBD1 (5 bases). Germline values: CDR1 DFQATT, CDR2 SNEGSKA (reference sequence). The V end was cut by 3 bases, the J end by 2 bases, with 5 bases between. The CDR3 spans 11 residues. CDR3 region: CSARDTYEQYF. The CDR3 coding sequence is TGCAGTGCTAGGGACACCTACGAGCAGTACTTC.

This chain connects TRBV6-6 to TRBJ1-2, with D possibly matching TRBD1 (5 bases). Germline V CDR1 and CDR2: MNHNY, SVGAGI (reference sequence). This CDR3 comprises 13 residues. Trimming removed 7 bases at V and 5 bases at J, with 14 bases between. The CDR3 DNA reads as TGTGCCAGCACTACCGCGTCAGGGTATGGCTACACCTTC. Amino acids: CASTTASGYGYTF.

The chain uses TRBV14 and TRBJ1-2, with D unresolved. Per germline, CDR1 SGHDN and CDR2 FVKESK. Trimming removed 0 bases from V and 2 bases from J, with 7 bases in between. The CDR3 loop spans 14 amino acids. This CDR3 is CASSQDVGNYGYTF. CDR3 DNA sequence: TGTGCCAGCAGCCAAGATGTGGGGAACTATGGCTACACCTTC.

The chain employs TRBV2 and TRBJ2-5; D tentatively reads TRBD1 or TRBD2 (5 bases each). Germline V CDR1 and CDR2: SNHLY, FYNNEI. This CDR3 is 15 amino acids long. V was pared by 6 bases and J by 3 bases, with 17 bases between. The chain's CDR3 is CASRAGTTKKETQYF. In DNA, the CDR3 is TGTGCCAGCAGGGCCGGGACCACCAAGAAAGAGACCCAGTACTTC.